This paragraph covers one T cell receptor (beta chain) sequence. The sample comes from a study of blood T cell repertoires in COVID-19. The wider study: Samples came from the United States, Italy and Spain, spanning acute and convalescent COVID-19. Sources were T cells, B-cell-depleted T cells, or PBMCs; the material itself was cDNA or gDNA.

CDR3 length: 13 amino acids. Germline V gives CDR1 SEHNR, CDR2 FQNEAQ (reference sequence). V was trimmed by 6 bases and J by 3 bases, leaving 11 bases between them. Authors' processing steps: It was from reference gene primer amplification that nucleated cell counts were estimated. Generated by immunoSEQ multiplex PCR, the TCRdb table keeps only in-frame clones and is missing some. The D gene and trimming were derived from the DNA, and the V and J assignments and clone size from that table. This sample yields 250,000 to 300,000 clones, of which about 88% are seen a single time; 3.6% belongs to the top ten.

This clonotype originated in a man aged 18 to 30 with active or convalescent COVID-19. The sample taken for sequencing was peripheral blood. This chain uses TRBV7-9 with TRBJ1-2; TRBD1 might be the D (5 bases). The CDR3 spells CASRTGGHYGYTF. The CDR3 DNA reads as TGTGCCAGCAGGACCGGGGGTCACTATGGCTACACCTTC.